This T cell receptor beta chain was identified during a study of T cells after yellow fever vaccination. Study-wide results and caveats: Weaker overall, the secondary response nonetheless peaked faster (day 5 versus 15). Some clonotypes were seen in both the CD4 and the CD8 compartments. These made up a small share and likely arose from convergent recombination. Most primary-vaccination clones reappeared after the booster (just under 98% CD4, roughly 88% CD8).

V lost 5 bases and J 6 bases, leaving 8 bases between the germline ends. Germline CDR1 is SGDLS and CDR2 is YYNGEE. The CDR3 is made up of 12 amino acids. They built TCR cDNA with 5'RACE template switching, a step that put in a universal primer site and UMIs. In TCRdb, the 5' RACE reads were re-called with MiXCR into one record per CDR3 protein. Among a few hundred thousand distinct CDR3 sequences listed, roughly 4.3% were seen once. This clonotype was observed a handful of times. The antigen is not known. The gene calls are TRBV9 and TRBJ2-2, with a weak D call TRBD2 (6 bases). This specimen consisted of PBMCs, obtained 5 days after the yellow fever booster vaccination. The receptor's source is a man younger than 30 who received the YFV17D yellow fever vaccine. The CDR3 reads CASREGAGELFF. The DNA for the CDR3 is TGTGCCAGCAGGGAGGGAGCCGGGGAGCTGTTTTTT.